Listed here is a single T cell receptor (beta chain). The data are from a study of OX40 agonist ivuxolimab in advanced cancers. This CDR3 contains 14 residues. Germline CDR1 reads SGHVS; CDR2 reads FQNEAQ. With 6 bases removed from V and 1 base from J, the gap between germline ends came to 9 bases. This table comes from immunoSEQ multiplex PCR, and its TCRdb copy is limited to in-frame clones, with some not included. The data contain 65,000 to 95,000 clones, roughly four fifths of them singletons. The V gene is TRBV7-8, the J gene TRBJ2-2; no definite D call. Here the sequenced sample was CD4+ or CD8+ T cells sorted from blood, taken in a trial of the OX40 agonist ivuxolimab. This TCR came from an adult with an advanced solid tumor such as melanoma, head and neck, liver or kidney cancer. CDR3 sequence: CASRASMNTGELFF. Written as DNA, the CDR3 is TGTGCCAGCAGGGCCTCTATGAACACCGGGGAGCTGTTTTTT.